The T cell receptor beta chain under discussion was sequenced for a study of shared clonotypes between healthy human individuals (dated by TCRdb to 2018 to 2020). Broadly, across the study: The cohort comprised a couple of women and three men aged 18 to 49 years. Per donor, three plates each were used for CD4 naive and CD4 memory, two for CD8 naive, and one for CD8 memory. To estimate repertoire size and how much clonotype sharing occurs between individuals, the study deeply sequenced the blood TCR repertoires of about 5 healthy adults. To increase sequencing depth and limit assay-specific biases, TCR repertoire library preparation and sequencing were carried out by different laboratories using diverse techniques. Each donor's leukapheresis produced roughly between roughly 0.94 and 9.5 billion PBMCs.

Healthy HIV-negative adults with no recently reported acute infections or vaccinations were included as donors. Every donor was a Caucasian adult living in Nashville, Tennessee, USA. CD4+ T cells were enriched by magnetic negative selection; naive cells were then positively selected on CD45RA, and the negative fraction formed the memory subset. Blood was obtained by leukapheresis, after which PBMCs were separated by Ficoll-Histopaque density gradient centrifugation and cryopreserved in liquid nitrogen vapor phase. Analytical flow cytometry was used to check the purity and quantity of every magnetically sorted T cell population. Each sorted fraction had its genomic DNA isolated and then quantified by UV absorbance on a Nanodrop 2000c. Notes on this clone: Which antigen it targets is not known. No much larger clone exists at a distance of one base, and base qualities are not known.

The CDR3 numbers 12 residues from cysteine through phenylalanine. Solely the CDR3 DNA is kept, with 36 bases framed from the first base. Trimming accounts for 10 bases at V and 8 bases at J, while the number of junction bases matched to no gene is 5. The germline V gene gives CDR1 as MDHEN and CDR2 as SYDVKM. The paper as a whole reports these results and caveats: Compared with non-shared clonotypes, clonotypes shared by all four sorted-subset donors had higher generation probabilities. Based on pairwise subsampling, the degree of clonotype sharing among donors was expected to be affected by sequencing depth. Incomplete sequencing was indicated by rarefaction of sorted-subset datasets, despite the large sequencing depth. Sampling was restricted to blood, and TCR repertoires in tissues likely differ from the TCR repertoires found in blood. Because the study included only a small number of donors, the genetic and exposure-history diversity represented was limited. Naive subsets generally had larger estimated clonotype richness than memory subsets. When four donors were compared, the shared fraction of clonotypes was about 5% for naive CD4, about 4% for naive CD8, about 2.4% for memory CD4, and approximately 0.4% for memory CD8.

Using the deep immunoSEQ assay, multiplex PCR amplified TCR CDR3 regions from genomic DNA. For each cell subset, the extracted genomic DNA was distributed evenly across all wells of several immunoSEQ 96-well plates, and each plate served as one replicate. For sorted subsets, each replicate PCR was loaded with roughly 190 ng genomic DNA, equivalent to some 27,000 T cell genomes. Purified libraries were measured with a Qubit 3.0 fluorometer, size-checked on a Bioanalyzer 2100, and measured again with the KAPA Library Quantification kit. Every immunoSEQ 96-well plate was sequenced on a separate single-read 150-cycle Illumina NextSeq 550 flow cell. As for the original processing: Because the immunoSEQ output held only junctional sequences and lacked quality scores, the filtering could not match the filtering applied to full-length reads. To assign V/J genes and CDR3, sequences were annotated using PyIR, a Python wrapper for IgBLAST v1.9, with IMGT germline references. Reads were removed for weak V/J assignments (E-value above 1e-6), missing CDR3, stop codons, out-of-frame junctions, or ambiguous translated residues. V3J clonotypes were defined as sequences sharing an identical inferred V gene, J gene, and CDR3 amino acid sequence. To compute the percentage overlap between repertoires, the number of shared unique clonotypes was divided by the size of the smaller repertoire. Three approaches were used to assess repertoire richness: RTK rarefaction, the Chao1 estimator, and Recon v2.1 estimates of unobserved clonotypes. For all TCRbeta clonotypes obtained by the gDNA method from a few donors, generation probabilities were computed with OLGA. In its TCRdb copy, this immuneACCESS table keeps in-frame sequences only and misses some clones. Where compared with another copy, unresolved V genes explain less than half of these, and the others have no known cause. The V and J calls and clone size are taken from that table; D and trimming were inferred from the DNA. The sample has 980,000 or so clones on record, over 60% of them singletons. Approximately 1.5% of the sample is taken by the ten largest.

The V gene is TRBV28 and the J gene is TRBJ1-4; 9 of the junction bases match TRBD1. Sequenced: memory CD4+ T cells sorted from blood. Reading the label with the study, this specimen's cell subset or site is: CD45RA-negative fraction. The TCR was taken from a man between 18 and 35 years old in good health. The CDR3 amino acid sequence is: CATDRGWEKLFF. The nucleotides read TGTGCCACGGACAGGGGTTGGGAAAAACTGTTTTTT.